Presented here are 10 T cell receptor beta chains from one specimen sequenced in a study of PD-1 blockade in classical Hodgkin lymphoma. Brentuximab vedotin exposure varied, and every patient relapsed after autologous stem cell transplantation. TCRdb's table, derived via immunoSEQ multiplex PCR, lists solely in-frame clones and lacks some. In the table there are about 40,000 clones, more than 65% of which are singletons. The input for sequencing was peripheral blood mononuclear cells (PBMCs), taken before the second cycle of nivolumab. The origin of the receptors is a human donor with classical Hodgkin lymphoma.

The chain joins TRBV28 to TRBJ1-1; tentative D call: TRBD1 (5 bases). CDR3 size: 14 residues. Per the germline V gene, CDR1 is MDHEN and CDR2 is SYDVKM. V was pared by 8 bases and J by 4 bases, with 17 bases between. The CDR3 loop is CASGMAIGGTEAFF. CDR3 bases: TGTGCCAGCGGCATGGCGATCGGGGGCACTGAAGCTTTCTTT.

In its sample, this clone is medium-sized. The rearrangement uses TRBV6-5 and TRBJ2-7; 7 nucleotides line up with TRBD2. Germline CDR1 and CDR2: MNHEY and SVGAGI. The CDR3 runs 14 residues. The trim removed 6 bases at V and 2 bases at J, leaving 7 bases unmatched. The CDR3 DNA follows: TGTGCCAGCAGCAGACTAGCAACAACCTACGAGCAGTACTTC. Its protein product is CASSRLATTYEQYF.

This chain joins TRBV7-3 and TRBJ2-2, with D maybe TRBD1 (5 bases). CDR1 and CDR2 from the germline V gene are SGHTA and FQGTGA. The CDR3 loop spans 13 amino acids. Trimming left V 0 bases short and J 6 bases short, with 5 bases between. DNA for the CDR3: TGTGCCAGCAGCTTAACAGGGGCCGGGGAGCTGTTTTTT. This codes for CASSLTGAGELFF.

The J gene is TRBJ2-7, the V gene TRBV19; tentative D call: TRBD2 (5 bases). The CDR3 is 15 amino acids. V was trimmed by 1 base and J by 2 bases, leaving 12 bases between them. CDR1 is LNHDA, CDR2 SQIVND, per germline (reference sequence). CDR3 sequence (DNA): TGTGCCAGTAGTATAGTGGCTAGCAGCCCCTACGAGCAGTACTTC. Residues: CASSIVASSPYEQYF.

Of note for this clone: Mismatch with germline at one junction end may stem from a read error. This chain joins TRBV5-3 and TRBJ1-4; D uncertain. TRBV5-3 is identified as an open reading frame with a role that is uncertain. CDR3 length equals 14 residues. DNA for the CDR3: TGTGCCAGCAGCTTGCAGACGGTGGGAGAAAAACTGTTTTTT. Protein sequence: CASSLQTVGEKLFF.

The chain couples TRBV30 to TRBJ2-5; TRBD1 aligns across 8 bases. The germline V gene has CDR1 GTSNPN and CDR2 SVGIG (reference sequence). V was pared by 2 bases and J by 5 bases, with 4 bases of the junction left unmatched. The CDR3 is 13 amino acids. The chain's CDR3 is CAWSTRGQETQYF. The CDR3 nucleotides are TGTGCCTGGAGTACCAGGGGGCAGGAGACCCAGTACTTC. The variable domain in full, completed from reference TRBV30 and TRBJ2-5, reads SQTIHQWPATLVQPVGSPLSLECTVEGTSNPNLYWYRQAAGRGLQLLFYSVGIGQISSEVPQNLSASRPQDRQFILSSKKLLLSDSGFYLCAWSTRGQETQYFGPGTRLLVL.

The chain joins TRBV5-5 to TRBJ2-4, with 12 bases aligning to TRBD1. Trimming removed 0 bases from V and 1 base from J; junction bases left unmatched: 8. This CDR3 region has 19 residues. Germline V lookup: CDR1 SGHKS, CDR2 YYEKEE (reference sequence). CDR3 residues: CASSLDGTGGATAKNIQYF. In DNA, the CDR3 is TGTGCCAGCAGCTTGGACGGGACAGGGGGCGCGACCGCCAAAAACATTCAGTACTTC.

The chain recombines TRBV2 with TRBJ2-3; 9 positions agree with TRBD1. This CDR3 region has 15 residues. The J segment lost 4 bases and the V segment lost 5 bases, leaving 7 bases of the junction unmatched. CDR1 is SNHLY and CDR2 is FYNNEI in the germline V gene. Here the CDR3 reads CASSLQGAQPDTQYF. CDR3 sequence (DNA): TGTGCCAGCAGTTTACAGGGGGCGCAACCAGATACGCAGTATTTT.

CDR3 in amino acids: CASSERDAGPDTIYF. The CDR3 nucleotides read TGTGCCAGCAGCGAGCGGGACGCAGGCCCCGACACCATATATTTT. This rearrangement joins TRBV7-3 to TRBJ1-3; TRBD1 might be the D (5 bases). CDR1 and CDR2 from the germline V gene are SGHTA and FQGTGA. The CDR3 contains 15 residues. The V end was cut by 5 bases, the J end by 8 bases, with 19 bases between.

The sample holds one count of this clone. V is TRBV6-1 and J is TRBJ1-5, with D uncertain. V lost 7 bases and J 9 bases, leaving 16 bases between the germline ends. Germline assignment: CDR1 MNHNS and CDR2 SASEGT. This CDR3 contains 13 residues. The CDR3 sequence is CASTARASGPQHF. In DNA form, the CDR3 reads TGTGCCAGCACCGCTCGGGCCTCGGGGCCCCAGCATTTT.